The 30 T cell receptor beta chains in this list originate from one sample, sequenced in a study of T-cell reconstitution after alpha-beta-depleted transplantation in children. Preparing the TCRbeta library involved the use of unique molecular identifiers. MiXCR was run by TCRdb on the PCR reads, yielding one entry per CDR3 protein. This table holds 400,000 to 500,000 distinct CDR3 sequences, roughly 11% found once. The sample was PBMCs from the stem cell graft donor, taken from the stem cell graft. All receptors come from a human donor who donated a stem cell graft to a child with acute myeloid leukemia.

The V gene is TRBV6-2 or TRBV6-3, the J gene TRBJ1-5; D call uncertain. The V gene's germline CDR1 is MNHEY and CDR2 SVGEGT. The V and J ends lost 2 bases and 0 bases respectively, with 5 bases between them. The CDR3 has 14 amino acids. CDR3 sequence reads: CASSYTPSNQPQHF. As DNA, the CDR3 is TGTGCCAGCAGTTACACACCTAGCAATCAGCCCCAGCATTTT.

This rearrangement joins TRBV10-3 to TRBJ2-1; 10 bases are shared with TRBD2. Losses at the gene ends were 0 bases for V and 9 bases for J; bases not matched to a gene: 8. The CDR3 totals 16 residues. Germline V gene lookup returns CDR1 ENHRY and CDR2 SYGVKD. In nucleotides, the CDR3 is TGTGCCATCAGTGAGTCGGGTAGCGGGAGGAGCGGTGAGCAGTTCTTC. It codes for CAISESGSGRSGEQFF.

J is TRBJ2-5 and V is TRBV3-1, with 9 bases identical to TRBD2. CDR1 LGHDT and CDR2 YNNKEL come from the germline V gene (reference sequence). V shed 4 bases and J 5 bases; nucleotides not matched to a gene: 8. There are 15 residues in the CDR3. The CDR3 DNA reads as TGTGCCAGCAGCCCCAAAGCGGGGGGTGATGAGACCCAGTACTTC. This sequence encodes CASSPKAGGDETQYF.

This clonotype was counted only a few times. The V call is TRBV29-1, the J call TRBJ2-5; D is unresolved. This CDR3 contains 13 residues. Trimming left V 4 bases short and J 3 bases short, with 12 bases between. Germline V gives CDR1 SQVTM, CDR2 ANQGSEA. CDR3 nucleotides: TGCAGCGTTGGAGGCGTGTGGAAAGAGACCCAGTACTTC. This codes for CSVGGVWKETQYF.

This clonotype was detected ten times or more. A much larger clone differs from this one at a single base, so this may be a read error. The CDR3 DNA reads as TGTGCCAGCAGCTTGGGCTCTGGGGCCAACGGCCTGACTTTC. Protein: CASSLGSGANGLTF. The chain couples TRBV7-2 to TRBJ2-6; a weak D match, TRBD1 (5 bases). From germline, CDR1 is SGHTA and CDR2 FQGNSA. The CDR3 length is 14 residues. The entire variable domain, with the rest obtained from reference TRBV7-2 and TRBJ2-6, is as follows: GAGVSQSPSNKVTEKGKDVELRCDPISGHTALYWYRQSLGQGLEFLIYFQGNSAPDKSGLPSDRFSAERTGGSVSTLTIQRTQQEDSAVYLCASSLGSGANGLTFGAGSRLTVL.

The chain has TRBV7-2 and TRBJ2-7, with 10 bases lining up with TRBD2. CDR3 size: 14 residues. Unmatched junction bases numbered 2, after V lost 3 bases and J lost 3 bases. The germline V gene has CDR1 SGHTA and CDR2 FQGNSA. CDR3 protein: CASSFLAGVYEQYV. The CDR3 nucleotides read TGTGCCAGCAGCTTTCTAGCGGGGGTCTACGAGCAGTACGTC.

A few counts support this clonotype. This chain links TRBV27 with TRBJ2-7, with TRBD2 matching over 9 bases. Trimming cost V 9 bases and J 2 bases; bases outside gene matches: 2. Germline CDR1 and CDR2: MNHEY and SMNVEV (reference sequence). This CDR3 region has 12 residues. CDR3 in amino acids: CARRLAAYEQYF. In DNA form, the CDR3 reads TGTGCCAGGCGACTAGCGGCCTACGAGCAGTACTTC.

The rearrangement links TRBV6-1 to TRBJ1-6; D is unclear. The CDR3 runs 16 residues. In germline, CDR1 is MNHNS, CDR2 SASEGT. Trimming took off 8 bases at V and 0 bases at J, with 14 bases between the two ends. This CDR3 is CASLPTASSYNSPLHF. As DNA, the CDR3 is TGTGCCAGCCTACCGACCGCAAGCTCCTATAATTCACCCCTCCACTTT.

The genes are TRBV6-2 or TRBV6-3 and TRBJ2-2, with a weak D call TRBD1 (5 bases). Germline V gene lookup returns CDR1 MNHEY and CDR2 SVGEGT. The CDR3 extends over 13 amino acids. Trimming took off 6 bases at V and 6 bases at J, with 11 bases between the two ends. In DNA form, the CDR3 reads TGTGCCAGCAGACCTTCAGGGTCCGGGGAGCTGTTTTTT. It encodes CASRPSGSGELFF.

This chain connects TRBV6-6 to TRBJ2-7, with a weak D call TRBD1 (5 bases). CDR3 length: 13 residues. V lost 6 bases to trimming and J lost 3 bases, with 12 bases between them. Germline loops: CDR1 MNHNY, CDR2 SVGAGI (reference sequence). CDR3 amino acids: CASSIRGGYEQYF. DNA for the CDR3: TGTGCCAGCAGCATAAGGGGTGGCTACGAGCAGTACTTC.

This clonotype was observed a handful of times. This chain connects TRBV7-2 to TRBJ2-1; no clear D. From germline, CDR1 is SGHTA and CDR2 FQGNSA. CDR3 size: 14 residues. Trimming pared 6 bases from V and 3 bases from J, leaving 12 bases between. For the CDR3, the DNA is TGTGCCAGCAGACCCCCCGACATCTACAATGAGCAGTTCTTC. Translated, it gives CASRPPDIYNEQFF.

The chain uses TRBV20-1 and TRBJ1-2; D perhaps matches TRBD1 (5 bases). The CDR3 totals 13 residues. CDR1 and CDR2 from the germline V gene are DFQATT and SNEGSKA (reference sequence). V was clipped by 6 bases and J by 6 bases, with 17 bases between them. The CDR3 region has the DNA TGCAGTGCCCGGCTGGGGCGAGCAAATGGCTACACCTTC. As protein: CSARLGRANGYTF.

This clonotype was found many times. V usage is TRBV10-3 and J usage is TRBJ2-3; a possible D gene is TRBD2 (5 bases). The V and J ends lost 8 bases and 8 bases respectively, with 17 bases between them. Looked up from germline, CDR1 is ENHRY and CDR2 is SYGVKD. This CDR3 is built from 13 residues. CDR3 sequence reads: CAIGLASLGTQYF. CDR3 DNA sequence: TGTGCCATCGGGCTAGCTAGCTTAGGTACGCAGTATTTT.

This clonotype was seen many times. The chain links TRBV5-1 to TRBJ2-3; D might be TRBD2 (5 bases). Germline V gives CDR1 SGHRS, CDR2 YFSETQ. V gave up 0 bases and J gave up 2 bases, with 7 bases separating them. The CDR3 covers 14 residues. The CDR3 here is CASSLEAVTDTQYF. For the CDR3, the DNA is TGCGCCAGCAGCTTGGAAGCGGTCACAGATACGCAGTATTTT.

About this clonotype: One end of the junction is discordant with germline, which a read error may explain. This chain joins TRBV20-1 and TRBJ1-2; TRBD1 aligns across 10 bases. Germline V gives CDR1 DFQATT, CDR2 SNEGSKA (reference sequence). The CDR3 extends over 14 amino acids. The CDR3 here is CSATGTGANYAYTF. The CDR3 nucleotides read TGCAGTGCTACCGGGACAGGGGCAAACTATGCCTACACCTTC.

This clonotype was counted between two and nine times. The J gene is TRBJ2-5, the V gene TRBV12-3 or TRBV12-4, with 7 bases lining up with TRBD1. This CDR3 contains 13 residues. V lost 6 bases, J lost 5 bases, and 6 bases stayed unmatched. The CDR3 protein is CASSQTGKETQYF. The DNA for the CDR3 is TGTGCCAGCAGCCAGACAGGGAAGGAGACCCAGTACTTC.

In the case of this clonotype: Since the CDR3 does not end with the conserved phenylalanine or tryptophan, this likely comes from a read error. No DNA is shown, since the ends of the CDR3 on it are uncertain; the CDR3 is the one TCRdb lists. CDR3 residues: CSLGEAGGLIL. The J gene is TRBJ2-1, the V gene TRBV29-1; TRBD2 is the table's D call, not checked against the DNA. The length of the CDR3 is 11 amino acids, counting both ends. Germline V gene sequence: CDR1 SQVTM, CDR2 ANQGSEA.

This clonotype was counted ten times or more. The genes are TRBV5-1 and TRBJ2-2; D remains unclear. With 0 bases removed from V and 6 bases from J, the gap between germline ends came to 12 bases. The CDR3 is 15 amino acids. Germline-derived CDR1 and CDR2 are SGHRS and YFSETQ. Here the CDR3 reads CASSLGVGSSGELFF. CDR3 DNA: TGCGCCAGCAGCTTGGGAGTGGGATCTTCCGGGGAGCTGTTTTTT.

This clonotype was counted only a few times. The chain couples TRBV12-5 to TRBJ1-2; D unresolved. CDR1 is LGHNT and CDR2 is FRNRAP in the germline V gene. This CDR3 comprises 12 residues. Trimming shortened V by 3 bases and J by 13 bases, and 15 bases separated the two germline ends. The CDR3 coding sequence is TGTGCTAGTGGTTTATCCGCCGGTCGGCGCACCTTC. Its protein product is CASGLSAGRRTF.

This clonotype has just a few counts. The V and J genes are TRBV7-9 and TRBJ2-2; D is unresolved. V lost 1 base and J lost 2, with 11 bases in between. Germline V gives CDR1 SEHNR, CDR2 FQNEAQ (reference sequence). The CDR3 has 16 amino acids. DNA for the CDR3: TGTGCCAGCAGCTTAGTAGGTCGGCTTAACACCGGGGAGCTGTTTTTT. Translated: CASSLVGRLNTGELFF.

This chain links TRBV7-2 with TRBJ1-2; no clear D. Looked up from germline, CDR1 is SGHTA and CDR2 is FQGNSA. Trimming pared 1 base from V and 6 bases from J, leaving 6 bases between. This CDR3 is built from 12 residues. The CDR3 here is CASSLGYNGYTF. The CDR3, as DNA: TGTGCCAGCAGCTTAGGGTACAATGGCTACACCTTC. Full variable domain (rest looked up from reference TRBV7-2 and TRBJ1-2): GAGVSQSPSNKVTEKGKDVELRCDPISGHTALYWYRQSLGQGLEFLIYFQGNSAPDKSGLPSDRFSAERTGGSVSTLTIQRTQQEDSAVYLCASSLGYNGYTFGSGTRLTVV.

This sequence joins TRBV4-3 and TRBJ2-2; no clear D. Trimming pared 0 bases from V and 2 bases from J, leaving 10 bases between. This CDR3 region has 16 residues. From germline, CDR1 is LGHNA and CDR2 YSLEER. The CDR3: CASSQESYRNTGELFF. The DNA of the CDR3 is TGCGCCAGCAGCCAAGAGTCGTACAGAAACACCGGGGAGCTGTTTTTT.

This chain connects TRBV29-1 to TRBJ2-1; D may be TRBD1 (5 bases). The CDR3 has 12 residues. Between the trimmed V and J ends, which lost 6 bases and 9 bases, there was a span of 15 bases. Germline V gives CDR1 SQVTM, CDR2 ANQGSEA. CDR3 in amino acids: CSVADSPFEQFF. The CDR3 DNA is TGCAGCGTAGCCGACAGTCCCTTTGAGCAGTTCTTC.

This clonotype was detected only a few times. The V gene is TRBV12-3 or TRBV12-4, the J gene TRBJ1-5; D ambiguous. There are 12 residues in the CDR3. The germline V and J ends were trimmed by 6 bases and 3 bases, with 6 bases remaining between them. CDR3 protein: CASRQNNQPQHF. In DNA, the CDR3 is TGTGCCAGCAGACAGAACAATCAGCCCCAGCATTTT.

The gene calls are TRBV2 and TRBJ2-5, with 8 positions matching TRBD2. Per the germline V gene, CDR1 is SNHLY and CDR2 is FYNNEI. V was pared by 4 bases and J by 2 bases, with 9 bases of the junction left unmatched. CDR3 length: 16 amino acids. The CDR3 spells CASSVERAGGQETQYF. The DNA of the CDR3 is TGTGCCAGCAGTGTGGAGAGGGCGGGGGGACAAGAGACCCAGTACTTC.

The CDR3 protein is CASSQDDRQAEAFF. CDR3 DNA: TGCGCCAGCAGCCAAGATGATCGGCAAGCTGAAGCTTTCTTT. The chain links TRBV4-3 to TRBJ1-1, with D hard to call. This CDR3 contains 14 residues. Germline CDR1 LGHNA, CDR2 YSLEER. V was pared by 0 bases and J by 6 bases, with 11 bases between.

This chain joins TRBV27 and TRBJ2-5; no firm D call. Germline-derived CDR1 and CDR2 are MNHEY and SMNVEV (reference sequence). Trimming took off 5 bases at V and 1 base at J, with 8 bases between the two ends. This CDR3 comprises 13 residues. In DNA, the CDR3 is TGTGCCAGCAGTACCTACCTCCAAGAGACCCAGTACTTC. This translates into CASSTYLQETQYF.

The V gene is TRBV7-9, the J gene TRBJ1-1; weak D call: TRBD1 (5 bases). The germline CDR1 and CDR2 sequences are SEHNR and FQNEAQ (reference sequence). Between the trimmed V and J ends, which lost 10 bases and 8 bases, there was a span of 20 bases. CDR3 length: 13 amino acids. The CDR3: CATGIGARDEAFF. In DNA, the CDR3 is TGTGCCACCGGAATAGGGGCGAGAGACGAAGCTTTCTTT.

This clonotype was detected only a few times. This chain links TRBV5-1 with TRBJ1-1; the D is unclear. Trimming pared 3 bases from V and 3 bases from J, leaving 15 bases between. CDR1 and CDR2 from the germline V gene are SGHRS and YFSETQ. The CDR3 covers 15 residues. CDR3 residues: CASSYWGEGDTEAFF. CDR3 nucleotide sequence: TGCGCCAGCAGCTATTGGGGTGAGGGTGACACTGAAGCTTTCTTT.

This clonotype was observed a handful of times. The genes are TRBV5-4 and TRBJ2-3, with D maybe TRBD2 (6 bases). CDR1 and CDR2 (germline): SGHNT, YYREEE (reference sequence). V lost 4 bases, J lost 4 bases, and 16 bases lay in between. CDR3 size: 15 residues. In nucleotides, the CDR3 is TGTGCCAGCAGCCCAGAGGGACTCCTCTCAGATACGCAGTATTTT. Its translation is CASSPEGLLSDTQYF.